A selection of T cell receptor beta chains follows, all from one sample in a study of primary melanoma T cells and metastatic recurrence. Measured with immunoSEQ multiplex PCR; TCRdb has only the in-frame clones, and not every one. The sample holds 2,500 to 3,500 clones; 82% are singletons and the top ten take under 25%. Source material: melanoma tumor tissue. The receptors here all came from a human donor with melanoma. The conserved cysteine and the conserved F or W are not part of the CDR3 here. The size field is filled for only some rows; it gives once, few, many or a size class.

TRBJ1-2 | . | TRBV11-3 | ASSLVQADYGYT
TRBJ1-1 | . | TRBV4-1 | ASSQDGRGPNTEAF
TRBJ2-3 | . | TRBV6-8 | AIQSGGTDTQY
TRBJ2-2 | . | TRBV6-8 | ASSYWTGANTGELF
TRBJ2-3 | few | TRBV6-8 | ATSGGAPDTQY